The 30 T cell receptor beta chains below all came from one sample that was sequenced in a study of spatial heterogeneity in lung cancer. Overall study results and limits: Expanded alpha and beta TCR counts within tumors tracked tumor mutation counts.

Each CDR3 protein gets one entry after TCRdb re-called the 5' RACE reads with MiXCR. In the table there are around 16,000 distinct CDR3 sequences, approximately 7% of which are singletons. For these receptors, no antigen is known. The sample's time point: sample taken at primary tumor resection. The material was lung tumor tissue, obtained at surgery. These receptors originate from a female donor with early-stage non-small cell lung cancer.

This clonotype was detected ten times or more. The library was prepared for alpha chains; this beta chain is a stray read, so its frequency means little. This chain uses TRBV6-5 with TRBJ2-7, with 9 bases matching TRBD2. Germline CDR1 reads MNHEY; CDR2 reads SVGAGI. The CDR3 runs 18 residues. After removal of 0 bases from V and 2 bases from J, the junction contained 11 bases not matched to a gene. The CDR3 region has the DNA TGTGCCAGCAGTTACTCGCGGGGGGGTCGCTATCAGCCCTACGAGCAGTACTTC. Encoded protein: CASSYSRGGRYQPYEQYF.

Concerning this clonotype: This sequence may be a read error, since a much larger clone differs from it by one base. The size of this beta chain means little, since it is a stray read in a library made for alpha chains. In DNA, the CDR3 is TGTGCCAGCAGCCCCTCTGGTTGGAGCTCCTACGAGCAGTACTTC. Its translation: CASSPSGWSSYEQYF. The chain links TRBV3-1 to TRBJ2-7, with no clear D. Trimming stripped 4 bases from V and 0 bases from J, with 13 bases between. Germline V CDR1 and CDR2: LGHDT, YNNKEL (reference sequence). This CDR3 spans 15 amino acids.

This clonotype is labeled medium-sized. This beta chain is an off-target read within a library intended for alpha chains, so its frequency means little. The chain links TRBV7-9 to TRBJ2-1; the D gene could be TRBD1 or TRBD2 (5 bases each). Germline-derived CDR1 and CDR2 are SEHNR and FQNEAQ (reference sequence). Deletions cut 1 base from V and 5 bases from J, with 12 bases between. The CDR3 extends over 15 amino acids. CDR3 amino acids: CASSLGGSRDNEQFF. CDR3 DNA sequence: TGTGCCAGCAGCTTAGGGGGCTCGAGGGACAATGAGCAGTTCTTC.

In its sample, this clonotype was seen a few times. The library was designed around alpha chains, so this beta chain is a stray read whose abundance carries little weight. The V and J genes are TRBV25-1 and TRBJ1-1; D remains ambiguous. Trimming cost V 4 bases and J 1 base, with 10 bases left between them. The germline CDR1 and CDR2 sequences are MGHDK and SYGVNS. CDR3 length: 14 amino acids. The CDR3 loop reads CASSAGGRNTEAFF. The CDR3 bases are TGTGCCAGCAGTGCTGGCGGGAGGAACACTGAAGCTTTCTTT. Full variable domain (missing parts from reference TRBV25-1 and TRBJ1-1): EADIYQTPRYLVIGTGKKITLECSQTMGHDKMYWYQQDPGMELHLIHYSYGVNSTEKGDLSSESTVSRIRTEHFPLTLESARPSHTSQYLCASSAGGRNTEAFFGQGTRLTVV.

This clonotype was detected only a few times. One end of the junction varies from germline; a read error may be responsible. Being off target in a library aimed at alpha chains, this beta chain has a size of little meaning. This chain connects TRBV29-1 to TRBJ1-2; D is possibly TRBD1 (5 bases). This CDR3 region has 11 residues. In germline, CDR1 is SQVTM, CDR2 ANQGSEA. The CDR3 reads CSVETVYDYTF. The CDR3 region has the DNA TGCAGCGTTGAGACAGTCTATGACTACACCTTC.

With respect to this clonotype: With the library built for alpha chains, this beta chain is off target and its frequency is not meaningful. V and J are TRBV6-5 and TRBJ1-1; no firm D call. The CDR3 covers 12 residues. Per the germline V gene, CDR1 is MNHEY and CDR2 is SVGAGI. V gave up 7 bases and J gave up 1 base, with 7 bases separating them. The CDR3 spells CASISPNTEAFF. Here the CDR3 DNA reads TGTGCCAGCATCTCCCCGAACACTGAAGCTTTCTTT.

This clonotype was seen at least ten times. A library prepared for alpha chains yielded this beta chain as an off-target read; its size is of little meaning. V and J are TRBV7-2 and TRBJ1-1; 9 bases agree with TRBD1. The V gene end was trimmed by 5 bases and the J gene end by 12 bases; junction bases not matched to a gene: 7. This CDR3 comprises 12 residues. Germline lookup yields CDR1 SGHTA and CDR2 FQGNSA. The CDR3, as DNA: TGTGCCAGCAGCACGGGGACAGGGTCGACTTTCTTT. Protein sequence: CASSTGTGSTFF.

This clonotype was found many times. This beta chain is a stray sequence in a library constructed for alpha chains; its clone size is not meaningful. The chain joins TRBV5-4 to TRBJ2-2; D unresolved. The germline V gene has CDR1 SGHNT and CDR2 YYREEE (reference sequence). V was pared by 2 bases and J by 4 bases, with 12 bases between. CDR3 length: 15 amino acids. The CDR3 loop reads CASSFWKGSTGELFF. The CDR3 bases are TGTGCCAGCAGCTTTTGGAAGGGCAGCACCGGGGAGCTGTTTTTT.

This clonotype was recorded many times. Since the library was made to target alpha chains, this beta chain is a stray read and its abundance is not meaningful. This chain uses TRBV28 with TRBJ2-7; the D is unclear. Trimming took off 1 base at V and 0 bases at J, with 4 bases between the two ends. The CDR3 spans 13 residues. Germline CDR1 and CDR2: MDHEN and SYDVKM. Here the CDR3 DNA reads TGTGCCAGCAGTTTATCCCCCTCCTACGAGCAGTACTTC. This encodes CASSLSPSYEQYF.

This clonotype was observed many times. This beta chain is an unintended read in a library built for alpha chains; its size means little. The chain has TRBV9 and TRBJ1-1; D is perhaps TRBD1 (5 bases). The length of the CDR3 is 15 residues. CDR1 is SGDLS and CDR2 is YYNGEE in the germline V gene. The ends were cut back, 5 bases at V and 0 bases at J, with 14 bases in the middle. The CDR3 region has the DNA TGTGCCAGCAGGTTAGAGACAGATATGAACACTGAAGCTTTCTTT. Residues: CASRLETDMNTEAFF.

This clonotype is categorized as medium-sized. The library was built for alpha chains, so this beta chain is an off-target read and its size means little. The CDR3 region has the DNA TGTGCCAGCAGCCGACAAGCGGTTAACACCGGGGAGCTGTTTTTT. Translation: CASSRQAVNTGELFF. The chain employs TRBV6-2 or TRBV6-3 and TRBJ2-2, with D maybe TRBD2 (5 bases). The germline gives CDR1 MNHEY, CDR2 SVGEGT. V shed 6 bases and J shed 2 bases, with 13 bases lying between them. The CDR3 loop spans 15 amino acids.

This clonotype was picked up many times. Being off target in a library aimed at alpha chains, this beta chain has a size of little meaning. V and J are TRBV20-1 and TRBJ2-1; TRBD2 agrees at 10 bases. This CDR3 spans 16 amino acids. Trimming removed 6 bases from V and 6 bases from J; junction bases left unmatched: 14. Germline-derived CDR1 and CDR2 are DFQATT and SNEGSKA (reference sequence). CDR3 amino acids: CSASWGSGGLTNEQFF. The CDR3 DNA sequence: TGCAGTGCCTCCTGGGGTAGCGGGGGGCTAACCAATGAGCAGTTCTTC.

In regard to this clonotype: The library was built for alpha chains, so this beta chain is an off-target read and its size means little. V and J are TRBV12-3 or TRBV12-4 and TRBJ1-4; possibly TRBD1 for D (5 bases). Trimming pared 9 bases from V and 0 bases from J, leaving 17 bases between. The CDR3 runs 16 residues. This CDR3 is CASSIVQGATNEKLFF. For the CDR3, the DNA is TGTGCCAGTTCGATTGTCCAGGGCGCAACTAATGAAAAACTGTTTTTT.

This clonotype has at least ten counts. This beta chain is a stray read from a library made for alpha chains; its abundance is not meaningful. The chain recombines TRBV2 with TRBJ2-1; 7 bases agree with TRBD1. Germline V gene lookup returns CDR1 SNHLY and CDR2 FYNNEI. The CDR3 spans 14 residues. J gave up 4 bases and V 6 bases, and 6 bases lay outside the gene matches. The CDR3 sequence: CASRRGGNYNEQFF. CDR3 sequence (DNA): TGTGCCAGCAGACGAGGGGGCAATTACAATGAGCAGTTCTTC. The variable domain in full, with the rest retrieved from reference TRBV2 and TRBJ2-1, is EPEVTQTPSHQVTQMGQEVILRCVPISNHLYFYWYRQILGQKVEFLVSFYNNEISEKSEIFDDQFSVERPDGSNFTLKIRSTKLEDSAMYFCASRRGGNYNEQFFGPGTRLTVL.

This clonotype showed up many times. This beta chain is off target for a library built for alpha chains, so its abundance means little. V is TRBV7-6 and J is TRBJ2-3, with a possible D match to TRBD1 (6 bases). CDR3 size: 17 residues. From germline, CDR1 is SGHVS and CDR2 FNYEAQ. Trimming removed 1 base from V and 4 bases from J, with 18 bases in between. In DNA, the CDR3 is TGTGCCAGCAGCTTAGAGAGAACAGGGCTCCTGGCAGATACGCAGTATTTT. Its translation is CASSLERTGLLADTQYF.

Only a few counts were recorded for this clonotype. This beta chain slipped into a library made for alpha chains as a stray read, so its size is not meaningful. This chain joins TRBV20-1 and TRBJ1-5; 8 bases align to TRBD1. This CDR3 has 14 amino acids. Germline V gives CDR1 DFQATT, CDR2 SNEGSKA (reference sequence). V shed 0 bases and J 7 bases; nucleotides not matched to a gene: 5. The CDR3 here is CSARDLTGGQPQHF. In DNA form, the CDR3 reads TGCAGTGCTAGAGATCTCACAGGGGGGCAGCCCCAGCATTTT.

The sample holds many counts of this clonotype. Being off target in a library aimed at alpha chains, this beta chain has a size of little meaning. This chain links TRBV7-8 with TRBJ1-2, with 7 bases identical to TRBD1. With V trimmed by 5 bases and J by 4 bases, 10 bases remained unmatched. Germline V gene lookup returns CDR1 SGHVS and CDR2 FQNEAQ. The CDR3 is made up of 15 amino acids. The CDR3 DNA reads TGTGCCAGCAGCCTCGGGACAGCCTCCGCCTATGGCTACACCTTC. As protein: CASSLGTASAYGYTF.

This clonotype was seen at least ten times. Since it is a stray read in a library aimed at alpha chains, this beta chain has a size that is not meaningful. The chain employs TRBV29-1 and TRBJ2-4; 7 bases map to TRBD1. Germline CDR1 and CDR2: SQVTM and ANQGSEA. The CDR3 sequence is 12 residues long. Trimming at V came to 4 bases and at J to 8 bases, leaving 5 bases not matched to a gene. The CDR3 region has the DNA TGCAGCGTTGGGGGACAGCTGGACATTCAGTACTTC. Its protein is CSVGGQLDIQYF.

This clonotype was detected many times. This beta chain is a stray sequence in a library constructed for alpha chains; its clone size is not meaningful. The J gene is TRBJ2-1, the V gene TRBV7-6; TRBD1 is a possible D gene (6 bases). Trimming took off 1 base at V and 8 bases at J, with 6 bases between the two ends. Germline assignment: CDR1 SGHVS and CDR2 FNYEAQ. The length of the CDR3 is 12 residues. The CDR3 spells CASSLEGDEQFF. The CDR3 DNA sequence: TGTGCCAGCAGCTTAGAGGGGGATGAGCAGTTCTTC. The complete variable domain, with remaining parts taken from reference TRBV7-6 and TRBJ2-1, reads GAGVSQSPRYKVTKRGQDVALRCDPISGHVSLYWYRQALGQGPEFLTYFNYEAQQDKSGLPNDRFSAERPEGSISTLTIQRTEQRDSAMYRCASSLEGDEQFFGPGTRLTVL.

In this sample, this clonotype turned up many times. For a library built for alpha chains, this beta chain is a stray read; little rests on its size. The CDR3, as DNA: TGTGCCAGCAGGCCGGGGGGCGGGGAGCAGTTCTTC. Its translation: CASRPGGGEQFF. This chain connects TRBV28 to TRBJ2-1, with D possibly being TRBD2 (7 bases). V lost 6 bases and J lost 10, with 13 bases in between. The CDR3 spans 12 residues. Germline CDR1 reads MDHEN; CDR2 reads SYDVKM.

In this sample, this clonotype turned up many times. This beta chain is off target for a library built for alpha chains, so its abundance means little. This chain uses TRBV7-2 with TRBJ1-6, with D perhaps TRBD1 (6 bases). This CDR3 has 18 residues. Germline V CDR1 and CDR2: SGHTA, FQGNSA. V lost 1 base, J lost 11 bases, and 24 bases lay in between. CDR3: CASSLVGGQGNLPAPLHF. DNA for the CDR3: TGTGCCAGCAGCTTAGTGGGTGGTCAGGGGAACCTACCGGCACCCCTCCACTTT. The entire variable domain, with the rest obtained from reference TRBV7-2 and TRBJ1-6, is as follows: GAGVSQSPSNKVTEKGKDVELRCDPISGHTALYWYRQSLGQGLEFLIYFQGNSAPDKSGLPSDRFSAERTGGSVSTLTIQRTQQEDSAVYLCASSLVGGQGNLPAPLHFGNGTRLTVT.

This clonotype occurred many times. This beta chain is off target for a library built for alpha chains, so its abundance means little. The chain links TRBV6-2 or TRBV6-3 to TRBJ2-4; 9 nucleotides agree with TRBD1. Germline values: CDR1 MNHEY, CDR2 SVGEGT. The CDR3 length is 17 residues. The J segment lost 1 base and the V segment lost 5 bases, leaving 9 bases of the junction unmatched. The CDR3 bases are TGTGCCAGCAGTGGGGGAGACAGGGGGTATGCCAAAAACATTCAGTACTTC. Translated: CASSGGDRGYAKNIQYF.

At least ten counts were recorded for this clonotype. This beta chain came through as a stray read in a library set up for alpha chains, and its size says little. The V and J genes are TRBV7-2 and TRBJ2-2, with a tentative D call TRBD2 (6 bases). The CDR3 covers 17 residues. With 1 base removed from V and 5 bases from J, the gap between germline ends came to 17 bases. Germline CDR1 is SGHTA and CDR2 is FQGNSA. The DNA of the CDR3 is TGTGCCAGCAGCTTAGGCGTTTGGGCTGGGGGGACCGGGGAGCTGTTTTTT. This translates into CASSLGVWAGGTGELFF.

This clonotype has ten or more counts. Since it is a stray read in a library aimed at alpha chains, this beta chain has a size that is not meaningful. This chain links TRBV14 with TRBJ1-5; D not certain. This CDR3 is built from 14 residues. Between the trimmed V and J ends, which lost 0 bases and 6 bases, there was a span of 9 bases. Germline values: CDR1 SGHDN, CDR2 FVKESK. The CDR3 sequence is CASSQDGVGQPQHF. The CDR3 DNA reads TGTGCCAGCAGCCAAGATGGGGTAGGTCAGCCCCAGCATTTT.

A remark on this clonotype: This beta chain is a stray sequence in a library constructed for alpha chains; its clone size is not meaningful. CDR3 protein: CAWSVSGNQPQHF. CDR3 nucleotides: TGTGCCTGGAGTGTATCAGGCAATCAGCCCCAGCATTTT. The genes are TRBV30 and TRBJ1-5, with D hard to call. This CDR3 region has 13 residues. CDR1 GTSNPN and CDR2 SVGIG come from the germline V gene (reference sequence). V lost 0 bases and J lost 2, with 5 bases in between.

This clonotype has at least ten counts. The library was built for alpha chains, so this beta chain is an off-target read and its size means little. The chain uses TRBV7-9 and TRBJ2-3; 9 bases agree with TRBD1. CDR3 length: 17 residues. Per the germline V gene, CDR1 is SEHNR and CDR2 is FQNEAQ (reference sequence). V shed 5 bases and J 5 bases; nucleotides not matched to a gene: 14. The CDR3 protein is CASSPCGGTGQGDTQYF. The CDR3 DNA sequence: TGTGCCAGCAGCCCCTGTGGGGGGACAGGGCAGGGAGATACGCAGTATTTT.

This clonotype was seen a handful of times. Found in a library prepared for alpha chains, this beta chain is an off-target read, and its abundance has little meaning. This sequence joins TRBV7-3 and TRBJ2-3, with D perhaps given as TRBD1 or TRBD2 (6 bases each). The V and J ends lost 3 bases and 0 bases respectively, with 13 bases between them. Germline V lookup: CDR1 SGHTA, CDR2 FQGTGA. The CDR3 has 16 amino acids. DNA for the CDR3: TGTGCCAGCAGCTTCGAGGGGGGCCGTAGCACAGATACGCAGTATTTT. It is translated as CASSFEGGRSTDTQYF.

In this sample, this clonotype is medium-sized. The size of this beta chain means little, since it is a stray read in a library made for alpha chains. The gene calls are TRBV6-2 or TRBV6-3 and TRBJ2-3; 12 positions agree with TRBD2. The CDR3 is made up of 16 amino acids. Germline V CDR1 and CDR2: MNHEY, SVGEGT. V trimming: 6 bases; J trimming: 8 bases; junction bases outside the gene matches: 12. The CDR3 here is CASRASGLAGRPTQYF. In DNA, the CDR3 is TGTGCCAGCAGGGCCTCCGGACTAGCGGGGAGGCCTACGCAGTATTTT.

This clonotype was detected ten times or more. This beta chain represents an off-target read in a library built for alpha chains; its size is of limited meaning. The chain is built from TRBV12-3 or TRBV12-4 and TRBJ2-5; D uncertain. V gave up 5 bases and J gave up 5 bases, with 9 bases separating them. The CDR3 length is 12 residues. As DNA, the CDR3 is TGTGCCAGCAGTGCTGGCCCCGAGACCCAGTACTTC. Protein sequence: CASSAGPETQYF.

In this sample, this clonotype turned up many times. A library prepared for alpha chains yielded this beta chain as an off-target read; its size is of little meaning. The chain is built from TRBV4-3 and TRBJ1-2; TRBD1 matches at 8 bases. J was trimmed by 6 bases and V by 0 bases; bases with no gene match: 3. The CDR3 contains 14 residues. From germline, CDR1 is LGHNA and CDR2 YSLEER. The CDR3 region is CASSQDMTGDGYTF. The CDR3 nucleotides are TGCGCCAGCAGCCAAGATATGACAGGGGATGGCTACACCTTC.